These 19 T cell receptor beta chains came from one sample sequenced in a study of T cells in localized non-small cell lung cancer. Only in-frame clones appear in the TCRdb table, and some are missing; sequencing was by immunoSEQ multiplex PCR. The sample lists just over 20,000 clones, about 84% occurring once. Sample: PBMCs, taken before any cancer treatment. These receptors were taken from a woman aged 35-75 years with stage II squamous cell lung carcinoma.

The V gene is TRBV12-5, the J gene TRBJ2-2; TRBD2 might be the D (6 bases). Germline loops: CDR1 LGHNT, CDR2 FRNRAP. Trimming stripped 6 bases from V and 5 bases from J, with 7 bases between. This CDR3 has 12 residues. CDR3 amino acids: CASGRETGELFF. The CDR3 DNA sequence: TGTGCTAGTGGCCGGGAGACCGGGGAGCTGTTTTTT.

The chain combines TRBV7-2 with TRBJ1-1; TRBD1 aligns across 7 bases. The CDR3 is 14 amino acids. J was trimmed by 3 bases and V by 0 bases; bases with no gene match: 1. CDR1 is SGHTA and CDR2 is FQGNSA in the germline V gene. The CDR3 reads CASSLAGQHTEAFF. The CDR3 DNA follows: TGTGCCAGCAGCTTAGCGGGACAGCACACTGAAGCTTTCTTT.

The gene calls are TRBV19 and TRBJ1-4; D is unclear. There are 15 residues in the CDR3. With 6 bases removed from V and 0 bases from J, the gap between germline ends came to 11 bases. CDR1 LNHDA and CDR2 SQIVND come from the germline V gene (reference sequence). As DNA, the CDR3 is TGTGCCAGTAGCCCTCGGAGGGCAACTAATGAAAAACTGTTTTTT. Protein: CASSPRRATNEKLFF.

The chain carries TRBV28 and TRBJ1-1; no firm D call. Germline V gives CDR1 MDHEN, CDR2 SYDVKM. Trimming took 3 bases from V and 3 from J, leaving 5 bases between them. The CDR3 length is 12 residues. The CDR3 DNA sequence: TGTGCCAGCAGTTTTTTGGACACTGAAGCTTTCTTT. This gives the protein CASSFLDTEAFF. The full variable domain, with the rest looked up from reference TRBV28 and TRBJ1-1, is DVKVTQSSRYLVKRTGEKVFLECVQDMDHENMFWYRQDPGLGLRLIYFSYDVKMKEKGDIPEGYSVSREKKERFSLILESASTNQTSMYLCASSFLDTEAFFGQGTRLTVV.

The chain joins TRBV29-1 to TRBJ1-5; no clear D. This CDR3 spans 12 amino acids. V lost 6 bases, J lost 7 bases, and 13 bases lay in between. CDR1 SQVTM and CDR2 ANQGSEA come from the germline V gene. The CDR3 DNA follows: TGCAGCGTCGGTGTAGACGGACAGCCCCAGCATTTT. Protein product: CSVGVDGQPQHF.

In its sample, this clone was seen once. The chain is built from TRBV18 and TRBJ2-1; D not resolved. There are 14 residues in the CDR3. From germline, CDR1 is KGHSH and CDR2 LQKENI. Trimming stripped 5 bases from V and 8 bases from J, with 16 bases between. CDR3 in amino acids: CASSVREEGDEQFF. The CDR3 DNA sequence: TGTGCCAGCTCAGTTCGCGAGGAAGGCGATGAGCAGTTCTTC.

The rearrangement joins TRBV14 to TRBJ1-1; 7 nucleotides match TRBD1. This CDR3 comprises 16 residues. J was trimmed by 3 bases and V by 1 base; bases with no gene match: 8. The germline CDR1 and CDR2 sequences are SGHDN and FVKESK. The CDR3 here is CASSQGRDRVDTEAFF. CDR3 DNA: TGTGCCAGCAGCCAAGGCCGAGACAGGGTGGACACTGAAGCTTTCTTT.

The rearrangement links TRBV5-1 to TRBJ2-5, with TRBD2 matching 12 bases. V lost 7 bases and J lost 1; bases outside the gene matches: 8. This CDR3 comprises 16 residues. Germline-derived CDR1 and CDR2 are SGHRS and YFSETQ. CDR3: CASGSLAGGPQETQYF. The DNA for the CDR3 is TGCGCCAGCGGGTCACTAGCGGGGGGCCCCCAAGAGACCCAGTACTTC.

The chain uses TRBV30 and TRBJ1-5; a possible D gene is TRBD1 (6 bases). The V gene lost 0 bases and the J gene lost 4 bases, with 13 bases spanning the gap. This CDR3 spans 15 amino acids. Germline V gene sequence: CDR1 GTSNPN, CDR2 SVGIG (reference sequence). The CDR3 nucleotides read TGTGCCTGGAGTGTGGCAGGGGTATCAAATCAGCCCCAGCATTTT. Residues: CAWSVAGVSNQPQHF. Combining the CDR3 with reference TRBV30 and TRBJ1-5 gives the whole variable domain SQTIHQWPATLVQPVGSPLSLECTVEGTSNPNLYWYRQAAGRGLQLLFYSVGIGQISSEVPQNLSASRPQDRQFILSSKKLLLSDSGFYLCAWSVAGVSNQPQHFGDGTRLSIL.

On this clone: The sample carries other DNA sequences with the same CDR3. The chain recombines TRBV11-2 with TRBJ1-1, with no clear D. Germline V CDR1 and CDR2: SGHAT, FQNNGV. The CDR3 contains 11 residues. Trimming cost V 7 bases and J 11 bases, with 14 bases left between them. The CDR3 reads CASIEGVEAFF. CDR3 in DNA: TGTGCCAGCATTGAGGGCGTTGAGGCTTTCTTT.

V and J are TRBV7-2 and TRBJ2-7; D not certain. The CDR3 has 14 residues. Germline V gives CDR1 SGHTA, CDR2 FQGNSA. V lost 0 bases to trimming and J lost 2 bases, with 8 bases between them. This CDR3 is CASSLAIRTYEQYF. CDR3 nucleotide sequence: TGTGCCAGCAGCTTAGCGATTCGAACCTACGAGCAGTACTTC.

The chain joins TRBV5-1 to TRBJ2-5; TRBD2 aligns across 7 bases. V trimming: 0 bases; J trimming: 7 bases; junction bases outside the gene matches: 9. The germline V gene has CDR1 SGHRS and CDR2 YFSETQ. This CDR3 comprises 15 residues. CDR3 loop: CASSLGRREPRTQYF. The CDR3 nucleotides read TGCGCCAGCAGCTTGGGGAGGCGGGAGCCCCGGACCCAGTACTTC.

The V call is TRBV4-3, the J call TRBJ2-7; D unresolved. Germline CDR1 is LGHNA and CDR2 is YSLEER. The CDR3 covers 16 residues. Trimming cost V 1 base and J 2 bases, with 15 bases left between them. CDR3 nucleotide sequence: TGCGCCAGCAGCCAAGCGAAGACGGCGGACCCCTACGAGCAGTACTTC. Its translation is CASSQAKTADPYEQYF.

The rearrangement uses TRBV9 and TRBJ2-3, with TRBD2 identical over 9 bases. Trimming took 0 bases from V and 5 from J; bases not matched to a gene: 16. This CDR3 spans 19 amino acids. The germline V gene encodes CDR1 SGDLS and CDR2 YYNGEE. CDR3 coding DNA: TGTGCCAGCAGCGTAGAGTTGGGTATGGGCGGGAGGGCCCGAGATACGCAGTATTTT. As protein: CASSVELGMGGRARDTQYF.

The chain carries TRBV12-5 and TRBJ1-1, with no clear D. Looked up from germline, CDR1 is LGHNT and CDR2 is FRNRAP. The CDR3 has 13 amino acids. V was pared by 6 bases and J by 0 bases, with 8 bases between. CDR3 DNA sequence: TGTGCTAGTGGCCCCTCTTTGAACACTGAAGCTTTCTTT. Amino acids: CASGPSLNTEAFF.

The J gene is TRBJ1-4, the V gene TRBV5-5; the D gene is possibly TRBD1 (6 bases). Trimming removed 0 bases at V and 7 bases at J, with 13 bases between. Germline CDR1 and CDR2: SGHKS and YYEKEE (reference sequence). This CDR3 has 15 residues. DNA of the CDR3: TGTGCCAGCAGCTTGGTGGGGGGGGCGAGTGAAAAACTGTTTTTT. As protein: CASSLVGGASEKLFF.

The chain recombines TRBV4-1 with TRBJ1-2; D is undetermined. CDR3 length: 16 residues. The V gene lost 1 base and the J gene lost 2 bases, with 14 bases spanning the gap. The germline V gene encodes CDR1 MGHRA and CDR2 YSYEKL. Here the CDR3 DNA reads TGCGCCAGCAGCCAAGTTCTTTGGGGAAGGAACTATGGCTACACCTTC. As protein: CASSQVLWGRNYGYTF.

The genes are TRBV7-9 and TRBJ1-2; D unclear. This CDR3 is built from 12 residues. CDR1 SEHNR and CDR2 FQNEAQ come from the germline V gene (reference sequence). Trimming removed 5 bases from V and 4 bases from J, with 8 bases in between. The CDR3 reads CASSRGGYGYTF. CDR3 in DNA: TGTGCCAGCAGCCGGGGTGGCTATGGCTACACCTTC.

The chain combines TRBV9 with TRBJ2-5; D might be TRBD2 (6 bases). The length of the CDR3 is 14 residues. Trimming stripped 4 bases from V and 1 base from J, with 11 bases between. Germline-derived CDR1 and CDR2 are SGDLS and YYNGEE. CDR3 in amino acids: CASSPRGIQETQYF. DNA of the CDR3: TGTGCCAGCAGCCCTCGGGGGATCCAAGAGACCCAGTACTTC.